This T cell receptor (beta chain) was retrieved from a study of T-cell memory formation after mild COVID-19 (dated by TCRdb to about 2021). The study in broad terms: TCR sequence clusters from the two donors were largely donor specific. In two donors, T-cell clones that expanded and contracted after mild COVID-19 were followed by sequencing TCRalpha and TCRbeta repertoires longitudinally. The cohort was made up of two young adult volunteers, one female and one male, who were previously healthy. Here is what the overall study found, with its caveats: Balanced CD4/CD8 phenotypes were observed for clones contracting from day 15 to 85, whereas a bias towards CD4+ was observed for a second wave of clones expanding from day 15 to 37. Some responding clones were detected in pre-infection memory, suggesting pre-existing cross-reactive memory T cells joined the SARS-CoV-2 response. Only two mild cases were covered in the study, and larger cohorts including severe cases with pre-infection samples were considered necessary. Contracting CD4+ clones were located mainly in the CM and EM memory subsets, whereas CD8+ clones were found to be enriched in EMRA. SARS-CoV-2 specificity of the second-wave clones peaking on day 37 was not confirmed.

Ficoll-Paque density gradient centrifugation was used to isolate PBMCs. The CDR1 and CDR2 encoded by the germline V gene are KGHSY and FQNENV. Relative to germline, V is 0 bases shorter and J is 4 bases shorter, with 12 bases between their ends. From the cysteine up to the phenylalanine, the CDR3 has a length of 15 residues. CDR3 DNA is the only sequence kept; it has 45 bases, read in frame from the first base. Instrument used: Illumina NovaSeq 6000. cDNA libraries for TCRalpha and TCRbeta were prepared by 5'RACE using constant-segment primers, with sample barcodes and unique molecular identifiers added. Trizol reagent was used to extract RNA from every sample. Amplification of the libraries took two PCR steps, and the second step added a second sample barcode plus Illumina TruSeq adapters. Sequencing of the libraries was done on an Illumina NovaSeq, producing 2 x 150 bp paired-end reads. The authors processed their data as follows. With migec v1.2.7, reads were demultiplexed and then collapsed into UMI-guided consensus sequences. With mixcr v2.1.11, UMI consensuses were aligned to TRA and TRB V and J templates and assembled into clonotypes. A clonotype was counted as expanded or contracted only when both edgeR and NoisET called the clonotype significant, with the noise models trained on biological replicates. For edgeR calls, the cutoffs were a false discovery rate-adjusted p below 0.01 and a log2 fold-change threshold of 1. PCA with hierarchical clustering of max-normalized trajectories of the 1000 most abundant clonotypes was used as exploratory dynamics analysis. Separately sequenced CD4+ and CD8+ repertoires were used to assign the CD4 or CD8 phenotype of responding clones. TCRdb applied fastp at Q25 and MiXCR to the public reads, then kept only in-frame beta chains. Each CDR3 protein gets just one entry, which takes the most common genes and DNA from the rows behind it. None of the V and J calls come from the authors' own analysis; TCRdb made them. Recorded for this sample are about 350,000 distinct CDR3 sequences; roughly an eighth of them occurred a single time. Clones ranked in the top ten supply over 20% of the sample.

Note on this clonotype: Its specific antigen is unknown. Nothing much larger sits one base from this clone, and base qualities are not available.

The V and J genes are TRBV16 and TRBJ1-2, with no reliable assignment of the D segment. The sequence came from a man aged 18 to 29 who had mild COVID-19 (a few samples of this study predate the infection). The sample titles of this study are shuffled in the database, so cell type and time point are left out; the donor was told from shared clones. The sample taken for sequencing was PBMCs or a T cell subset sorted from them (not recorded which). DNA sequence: TGTGCCAGCAGCCAATCCACAGTGCTTCTCTATGGCTACACCTTC. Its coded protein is CASSQSTVLLYGYTF.